This entry lists 27 T cell receptor beta chains sequenced from one sample in a study of T cells in Graves' hyperthyroidism and ophthalmopathy. Authors of the study amplified TCR beta CDR3 regions from RNA transcripts. Carried out on the TCR CDR3, a first-round RT-PCR used the HTBI primer set. Via MiXCR, TCRdb re-called the multiplex PCR reads, giving one row per CDR3 protein. The sample lists some 340,000 distinct CDR3 sequences; approximately 13% were seen once. Sequencing was done on a sample of blood. Source of these receptors: a woman aged 40 to 50 with Graves' ophthalmopathy.

This clonotype was detected many times. The chain employs TRBV2 and TRBJ2-3; 8 bases agree with TRBD1. Germline assignment: CDR1 SNHLY and CDR2 FYNNEI. Trimming cost V 10 bases and J 2 bases; bases outside gene matches: 8. The CDR3 extends over 14 amino acids. CDR3 amino acids: CATQGQANTDTQYF. CDR3 nucleotide sequence: TGTGCCACCCAGGGACAGGCGAACACAGATACGCAGTATTTT.

This clonotype has a count of ten or more. The chain links TRBV2 to TRBJ2-1; D possibly matches TRBD1 or TRBD2 (5 bases each). This CDR3 is built from 15 residues. V dropped 4 bases and J dropped 0 bases, with 10 bases sitting between them. Germline V CDR1 and CDR2: SNHLY, FYNNEI. The CDR3 loop reads CASSGGRSSYNEQFF. In nucleotides, the CDR3 is TGTGCCAGCAGTGGGGGACGTAGCTCCTACAATGAGCAGTTCTTC.

The sample holds many counts of this clonotype. The rearrangement joins TRBV10-3 to TRBJ2-5; TRBD2 matches at 10 bases. Germline CDR1 is ENHRY and CDR2 is SYGVKD. This CDR3 contains 14 residues. The trim removed 4 bases at V and 4 bases at J, leaving 3 bases unmatched. The CDR3 coding sequence is TGTGCCATCAGTGGGGGACTAGCGTCAGAGACCCAGTACTTC. This encodes CAISGGLASETQYF.

In this sample, this clonotype turned up a few times. The V and J genes are TRBV4-1 and TRBJ2-7; D gene unclear. CDR1 is MGHRA, CDR2 YSYEKL, per germline. The germline V and J ends were trimmed by 1 base and 2 bases, with 12 bases remaining between them. This CDR3 is built from 15 residues. CDR3 in amino acids: CASSQVPVSAYEQYF. CDR3 bases: TGCGCCAGCAGCCAAGTACCGGTCAGCGCCTACGAGCAGTACTTC.

The table lists this clonotype with many counts. The J gene is TRBJ2-7, the V gene TRBV6-1, with a weak D call TRBD2 (5 bases). Germline CDR1 is MNHNS and CDR2 is SASEGT. This CDR3 is 14 amino acids long. Trimming took 4 bases from V and 2 from J, leaving 12 bases between them. CDR3 region: CASSGAGAAYEQYF. The CDR3 coding sequence is TGTGCCAGCAGTGGGGCGGGTGCTGCCTACGAGCAGTACTTC.

This clonotype was picked up one time. This sequence joins TRBV20-1 and TRBJ1-6, with TRBD1 as a possible D gene (6 bases). There are 15 residues in the CDR3. Germline-derived CDR1 and CDR2 are DFQATT and SNEGSKA (reference sequence). The V end lost 7 bases, the J end lost 8 bases, and 21 bases lay between the germline ends. For the CDR3, the DNA is TGCAGTGGTCGGGGGGCAGGGGTAGAGGATTCACCCCTCCACTTT. Amino acid sequence: CSGRGAGVEDSPLHF.

The chain couples TRBV10-3 to TRBJ2-7; 7 positions match TRBD1. V lost 10 bases, J lost 2 bases, and 8 bases stayed unmatched. There are 13 residues in the CDR3. Germline CDR1 and CDR2: ENHRY and SYGVKD. CDR3 in amino acids: CATAGTETYEQYF. In DNA, the CDR3 is TGTGCCACCGCCGGGACAGAGACCTACGAGCAGTACTTC.

This clonotype has at least ten counts. The CDR3 coding sequence is TGTGCCAGCAGCCAAGTAAGTGGCTACACCTTC. Translated, it gives CASSQVSGYTF. The chain couples TRBV5-6 to TRBJ1-2; D ambiguous. The CDR3 is 11 amino acids. Trimming pared 4 bases from V and 7 bases from J, leaving 8 bases between. Germline V gene lookup returns CDR1 SGHDT and CDR2 YYEEEE.

In its sample, this clonotype was seen many times. The chain's CDR3 is CASSESLALRGTQYF. The CDR3 DNA sequence: TGTGCCAGCAGTGAAAGTCTAGCCTTGCGTGGGACCCAGTACTTC. V is TRBV2 and J is TRBJ2-5; perhaps TRBD2 as D (5 bases). The CDR3 is made up of 15 amino acids. V lost 2 bases, J lost 7 bases, and 17 bases lay in between. Per the germline V gene, CDR1 is SNHLY and CDR2 is FYNNEI. The variable domain in full, completed from reference TRBV2 and TRBJ2-5, reads EPEVTQTPSHQVTQMGQEVILRCVPISNHLYFYWYRQILGQKVEFLVSFYNNEISEKSEIFDDQFSVERPDGSNFTLKIRSTKLEDSAMYFCASSESLALRGTQYFGPGTRLLVL.

The rearrangement links TRBV9 to TRBJ2-2, with D possibly being TRBD1 (6 bases). CDR3 length equals 15 residues. From germline, CDR1 is SGDLS and CDR2 YYNGEE. The V end was cut by 3 bases, the J end by 5 bases, with 14 bases between. The CDR3, as DNA: TGTGCCAGCAGCGCCGCAGGGGCGCAAACCGGGGAGCTGTTTTTT. As protein: CASSAAGAQTGELFF.

This clonotype was counted a few times. This chain links TRBV18 with TRBJ1-1; D gene unclear. V lost 0 bases to trimming and J lost 1 base, with 9 bases between them. Germline V gives CDR1 KGHSH, CDR2 LQKENI. This CDR3 is 15 amino acids long. The CDR3 is CASSPPGRENTEAFF. For the CDR3, the DNA is TGTGCCAGCTCACCACCTGGACGGGAGAACACTGAAGCTTTCTTT.

This clonotype was counted between two and nine times. The genes are TRBV20-1 and TRBJ1-4; maybe TRBD1 (6 bases). The germline V gene encodes CDR1 DFQATT and CDR2 SNEGSKA (reference sequence). V was clipped by 3 bases and J by 3 bases, with 11 bases between them. The CDR3 covers 14 residues. CDR3 protein: CSASWGAANEKLFF. The CDR3 region has the DNA TGCAGTGCTAGTTGGGGGGCTGCTAATGAAAAACTGTTTTTT.

This clonotype was observed many times. As DNA, the CDR3 is TGTGCCAGCAGTGAGGGGGGGACAGGGTACAATGAGCAGTTCTTC. Translation gives CASSEGGTGYNEQFF. The rearrangement uses TRBV2 and TRBJ2-1, with 9 nucleotides matching TRBD1. The CDR3 covers 15 residues. Germline V CDR1 and CDR2: SNHLY, FYNNEI. Trimming cost V 3 bases and J 4 bases; bases outside gene matches: 4. The variable domain in full, with the rest retrieved from reference TRBV2 and TRBJ2-1, is EPEVTQTPSHQVTQMGQEVILRCVPISNHLYFYWYRQILGQKVEFLVSFYNNEISEKSEIFDDQFSVERPDGSNFTLKIRSTKLEDSAMYFCASSEGGTGYNEQFFGPGTRLTVL.

This clonotype showed up many times. The V gene is TRBV7-9, the J gene TRBJ2-5, with 7 bases identical to TRBD2. V gave up 0 bases and J gave up 5 bases; unmatched junction bases: 9. The germline gives CDR1 SEHNR, CDR2 FQNEAQ (reference sequence). There are 16 residues in the CDR3. CDR3: CASSLALLAGEETQYF. The DNA of the CDR3 is TGTGCCAGCAGCTTAGCGCTTCTCGCGGGAGAGGAGACCCAGTACTTC. Full variable domain (remainder filled in from reference TRBV7-9 and TRBJ2-5): DTGVSQNPRHKITKRGQNVTFRCDPISEHNRLYWYRQTLGQGPEFLTYFQNEAQLEKSRLLSDRFSAERPKGSFSTLEIQRTEQGDSAMYLCASSLALLAGEETQYFGPGTRLLVL.

This clonotype was detected many times. V and J are TRBV2 and TRBJ1-5, with TRBD1 as a possible D gene (6 bases). CDR1 and CDR2 (germline): SNHLY, FYNNEI. The CDR3 has 14 residues. Trimming cost V 5 bases and J 5 bases, with 13 bases left between them. This CDR3 is CASSSDRRDQPQHF. In DNA form, the CDR3 reads TGTGCCAGCAGTAGTGACAGGAGGGATCAGCCCCAGCATTTT.

This clonotype was seen a handful of times. The chain recombines TRBV5-1 with TRBJ1-1; D may be TRBD1 (5 bases). V was pared by 5 bases and J by 12 bases, with 14 bases between. Per the germline V gene, CDR1 is SGHRS and CDR2 is YFSETQ. The CDR3 sequence is 11 residues long. The CDR3: CASRGGRGTFF. For the CDR3, the DNA is TGCGCCAGCAGAGGAGGGCGGGGGACTTTCTTT.

This clonotype was counted many times. The chain employs TRBV12-3 or TRBV12-4 and TRBJ2-3, with 8 bases lining up with TRBD2. This CDR3 has 15 residues. The V gene end was trimmed by 6 bases and the J gene end by 2 bases; junction bases not matched to a gene: 7. Here the CDR3 reads CASSWDSGNTDTQYF. For the CDR3, the DNA is TGTGCCAGCAGCTGGGATAGCGGGAACACAGATACGCAGTATTTT.

The rearrangement links TRBV27 to TRBJ1-1; D gene uncertain. CDR3 length: 13 amino acids. The germline V and J ends were trimmed by 0 bases and 4 bases, with 6 bases remaining between them. Germline CDR1 MNHEY, CDR2 SMNVEV (reference sequence). The CDR3 DNA reads TGTGCCAGCAGTTTATCGGACGGCACTGAAGCTTTCTTT. Translating it yields CASSLSDGTEAFF.

This clonotype was detected many times. This chain connects TRBV27 to TRBJ1-5; D not resolved. The V gene lost 7 bases and the J gene lost 2 bases, with 6 bases spanning the gap. The CDR3 spans 12 residues. Germline values: CDR1 MNHEY, CDR2 SMNVEV (reference sequence). CDR3 in amino acids: CASKEGNQPQHF. The CDR3 DNA follows: TGTGCCAGCAAGGAGGGCAATCAGCCCCAGCATTTT.

The V and J genes are TRBV19 and TRBJ2-3; D may be TRBD1 (5 bases). Trimming took 7 bases from V and 0 from J, leaving 14 bases between them. Germline-derived CDR1 and CDR2 are LNHDA and SQIVND (reference sequence). The CDR3 contains 15 residues. The CDR3 sequence is CASKSDKVSTDTQYF. The CDR3 nucleotides read TGTGCCAGTAAATCGGACAAAGTTAGCACAGATACGCAGTATTTT.

This clonotype was counted at least ten times. The chain is built from TRBV28 and TRBJ2-2, with D possibly TRBD2 on 6 matching bases. The germline gives CDR1 MDHEN, CDR2 SYDVKM. V lost 3 bases and J 7 bases, leaving 15 bases between the germline ends. The CDR3 covers 15 residues. CDR3 nucleotides: TGTGCCAGCAGTTTGACGTTAGCGGTGGGCGGGGAGCTGTTTTTT. This codes for CASSLTLAVGGELFF.

Here the CDR3 reads CASSFDRDGTF. The CDR3 nucleotides are TGTGCCAGCAGCTTCGACAGGGATGGCACCTTC. The chain has TRBV5-8 and TRBJ1-2; 7 bases are shared with TRBD1. CDR3 size: 11 residues. The V and J ends lost 2 bases and 13 bases, in that order; junction bases with no gene match: 5. Germline CDR1 SGHTS, CDR2 YDEGEE.

The chain couples TRBV6-2 or TRBV6-3 to TRBJ2-7; 8 bases agree with TRBD1. The CDR3 has 15 amino acids. V was pared by 6 bases and J by 4 bases, with 11 bases of the junction left unmatched. Germline-derived CDR1 and CDR2 are MNHEY and SVGEGT. The CDR3 DNA follows: TGTGCCAGCAGAAAACTACAGGGGGGCTCGTACGAGCAGTACTTC. This sequence encodes CASRKLQGGSYEQYF.

This clonotype showed up many times. V gene TRBV5-1 combines with J gene TRBJ2-1, with a tentative D call TRBD2 (5 bases). The CDR3 loop spans 13 amino acids. Trimming stripped 3 bases from V and 5 bases from J, with 9 bases between. Looked up from germline, CDR1 is SGHRS and CDR2 is YFSETQ. The CDR3 sequence: CASSSSRDNEQFF. As DNA, the CDR3 is TGCGCCAGCAGCTCCTCGAGGGACAATGAGCAGTTCTTC.

This clonotype was detected only a few times. J is TRBJ1-5 and V is TRBV20-1; D uncertain. The germline gives CDR1 DFQATT, CDR2 SNEGSKA (reference sequence). V dropped 4 bases and J dropped 1 base, with 14 bases sitting between them. CDR3 length equals 15 residues. The DNA for the CDR3 is TGCAGTGCTAAAGAGAGCCCTGGAAGCAATCAGCCCCAGCATTTT. Amino acids: CSAKESPGSNQPQHF.

This chain links TRBV11-2 with TRBJ2-6; the D gene is possibly TRBD1 (6 bases). Germline CDR1 reads SGHAT; CDR2 reads FQNNGV. V lost 5 bases, J lost 4 bases, and 12 bases lay in between. The CDR3 totals 15 residues. The DNA for the CDR3 is TGTGCCAGCAGCCACACAGGGCTCGGGGCCAACGTCCTGACTTTC. Its translation is CASSHTGLGANVLTF.

CDR3 in amino acids: CASSYGGQSNSPLHF. The CDR3, as DNA: TGTGCCAGCAGTTATGGAGGTCAATCGAATTCACCCCTCCACTTT. J is TRBJ1-6 and V is TRBV6-5; D not certain. Germline CDR1 MNHEY, CDR2 SVGAGI. This CDR3 spans 15 amino acids. Trimming left V 3 bases short and J 7 bases short, with 13 bases between.